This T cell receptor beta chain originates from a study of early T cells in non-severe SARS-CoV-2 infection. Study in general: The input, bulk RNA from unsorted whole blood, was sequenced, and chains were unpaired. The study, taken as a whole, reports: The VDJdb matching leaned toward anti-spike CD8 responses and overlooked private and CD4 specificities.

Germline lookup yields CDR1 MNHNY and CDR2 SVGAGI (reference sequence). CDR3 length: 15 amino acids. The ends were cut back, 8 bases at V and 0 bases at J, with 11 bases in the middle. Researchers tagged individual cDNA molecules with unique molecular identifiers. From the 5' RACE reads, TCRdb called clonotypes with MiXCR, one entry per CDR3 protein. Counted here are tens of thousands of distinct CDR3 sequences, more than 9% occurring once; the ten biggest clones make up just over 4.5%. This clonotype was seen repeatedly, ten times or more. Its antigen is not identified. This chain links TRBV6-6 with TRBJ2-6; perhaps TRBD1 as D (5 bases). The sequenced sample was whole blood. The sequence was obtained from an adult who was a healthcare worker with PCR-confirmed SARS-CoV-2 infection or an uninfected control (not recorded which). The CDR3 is CASDRHNSGANVLTF. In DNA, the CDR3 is TGTGCCAGCGACAGACACAACTCTGGGGCCAACGTCCTGACTTTC.